The 5 T cell receptor beta chains given below trace back to one sample, sequenced in a study of beta chain features in type 1 diabetes. The whole isolated RNA underwent reverse transcription, so sequencing captured expressed TCRB transcripts. Sequencing used immunoSEQ multiplex PCR; TCRdb keeps in-frame clones, though not all of them. The sample has nearly 350,000 clones, roughly 9% seen once. Study-level points and caveats: Researchers report that Type 1 diabetes patients had moderately but significantly shorter TCRB CDR3s across all four CD4+ subsets.

These receptors have no known antigen. The material sequenced was central memory CD4+ T cells from blood. These receptors originate from a man between 25 and 39 years old with type 1 diabetes.

The sample holds a few counts of this clone. The chain recombines TRBV7-2 with TRBJ2-5; the D call may be TRBD1 or TRBD2 (6 bases each). Germline V gene sequence: CDR1 SGHTA, CDR2 FQGNSA. Between the trimmed V and J ends, which lost 5 bases and 5 bases, there was a span of 12 bases. This CDR3 is 13 amino acids long. This CDR3 is CASSAGTRETQYF. The DNA of the CDR3 is TGTGCCAGCAGCGCGGGGACACGGGAGACCCAGTACTTC.

The V gene is TRBV6-1, the J gene TRBJ2-5; the D gene is possibly TRBD2 (5 bases). V lost 7 bases to trimming and J lost 5 bases, with 8 bases between them. The CDR3 is 11 amino acids. The V gene's germline CDR1 is MNHNS and CDR2 SASEGT. The CDR3 region has the DNA TGTGCCAGCACCTGGAGGGAGACCCAGTACTTC. Translating it yields CASTWRETQYF.

There are many counts of this clone. The same CDR3 can be traced to other DNA sequences in this sample. The chain is built from TRBV6-5 and TRBJ2-7; tentative D call: TRBD1 (6 bases). The length of the CDR3 is 14 residues. Germline-derived CDR1 and CDR2 are MNHEY and SVGAGI. Trimming shortened V by 0 bases and J by 3 bases, and 9 bases separated the two germline ends. Here the CDR3 DNA reads TGTGCCAGCAGTTACTCCACAGGGAACTACGAGCAGTACTTC. As protein: CASSYSTGNYEQYF.

This rearrangement joins TRBV7-2 to TRBJ1-6; a weak D match, TRBD1 (6 bases). This CDR3 has 13 amino acids. Between the trimmed V and J ends, which lost 8 bases and 8 bases, there was a span of 13 bases. Germline V lookup: CDR1 SGHTA, CDR2 FQGNSA. The CDR3 DNA reads TGTGCCAGCGCGGCAGGGGCGGATTCACCCCTCCACTTT. It encodes CASAAGADSPLHF. The variable domain in full, with the rest retrieved from reference TRBV7-2 and TRBJ1-6, is GAGVSQSPSNKVTEKGKDVELRCDPISGHTALYWYRQSLGQGLEFLIYFQGNSAPDKSGLPSDRFSAERTGGSVSTLTIQRTQQEDSAVYLCASAAGADSPLHFGNGTRLTVT.

In this sample, this clone turned up a few times. The CDR3 DNA follows: TGCGCCAGCAGCTTGGAACCGGGGAGCTACACAGATACGCAGTATTTT. Its translation is CASSLEPGSYTDTQYF. This rearrangement joins TRBV5-1 to TRBJ2-3; tentatively, D is TRBD2 (5 bases). V was pared by 0 bases and J by 2 bases, with 13 bases between. Germline V CDR1 and CDR2: SGHRS, YFSETQ. The CDR3 loop spans 16 amino acids.